The T cell receptor (beta chain) described here comes from a study of response to subunit inactivated influenza vaccine. Study-wide results and limits: A suggestion made by the authors is that each seasonal influenza vaccination recruits few new T cells.

CDR3 size: 15 residues. J was trimmed by 5 bases and V by 2 bases; bases with no gene match: 7. CDR1 and CDR2 from the germline V gene are DFQATT and SNEGSKA (reference sequence). This clonotype has just a few counts. Its antigen is as yet unknown. TCRdb ran MiXCR on the RT-PCR reads and lists one entry per CDR3 protein. The sample yields 500,000 to 550,000 distinct CDR3 sequences, approximately 7.1% seen once. The source of this sequence is a man aged 45 to 70 who received an inactivated influenza vaccine. The sequenced sample was PBMCs from blood, obtained less than 30 months after vaccination. The chain combines TRBV20-1 with TRBJ2-1; 9 bases match TRBD2. As DNA, the CDR3 is TGCAGTGCTAGACCCGGCGGGGGGGTGAACAATGAGCAGTTCTTC. This codes for CSARPGGGVNNEQFF.